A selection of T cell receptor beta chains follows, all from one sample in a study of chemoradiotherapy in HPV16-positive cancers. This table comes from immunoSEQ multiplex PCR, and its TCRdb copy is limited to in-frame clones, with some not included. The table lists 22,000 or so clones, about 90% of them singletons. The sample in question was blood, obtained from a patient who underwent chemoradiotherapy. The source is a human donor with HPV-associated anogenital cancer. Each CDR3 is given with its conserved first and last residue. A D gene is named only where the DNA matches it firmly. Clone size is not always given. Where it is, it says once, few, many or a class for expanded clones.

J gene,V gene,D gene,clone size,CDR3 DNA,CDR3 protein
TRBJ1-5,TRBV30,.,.,TGTGCCTGGAGTGAAGCGGCGAATCAGCCCCAGCATTTT,CAWSEAANQPQHF
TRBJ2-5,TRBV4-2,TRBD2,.,TGTGCCAGCAGCCAAGTAGCGGGGACCCAAGAGACCCAGTACTTC,CASSQVAGTQETQYF
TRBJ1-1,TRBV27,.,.,TGTGCCAGCAGTATACGGACGATTGGGACTGAAGCTTTCTTT,CASSIRTIGTEAFF
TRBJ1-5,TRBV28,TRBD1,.,TGTGCCAGCAGACAGAGACAGGGAGCTAGCAATCAGCCCCAGCATTTT,CASRQRQGASNQPQHF
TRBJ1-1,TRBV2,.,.,TGTGCCAGCAGTGTTTCCTTTAAGGCGAGTTCAGAGAACACTGAAGCTTTCTTT,CASSVSFKASSENTEAFF
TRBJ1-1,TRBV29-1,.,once,TGCAGCGACTCCTCGGACTCAGCCCAGAACACTGAAGCTTTCTTT,CSDSSDSAQNTEAFF
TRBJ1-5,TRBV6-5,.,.,TGTGCCAGCAGTTTCAACCAGGGGTCTCAGCCCCAGCATTTT,CASSFNQGSQPQHF
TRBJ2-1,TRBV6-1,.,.,TGTGCCAGCAGTGAAGAGAGGCTAAATGAGCAGTTCTTC,CASSEERLNEQFF
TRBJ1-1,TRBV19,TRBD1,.,TGTGCCAGTAGTCCGAACAGGGGCTCTGAAGCTTTCTTT,CASSPNRGSEAFF
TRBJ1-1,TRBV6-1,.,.,TGTGCCAGCACCCTTGACGGGAACACTGAAGCTTTCTTT,CASTLDGNTEAFF
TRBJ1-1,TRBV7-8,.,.,TGTGCCAGCAGCTTAACCGGTACAGGGAACACTGAAGCTTTCTTT,CASSLTGTGNTEAFF
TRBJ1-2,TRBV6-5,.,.,TGTGCCAGCAGTTACTCGCACAGCAGGGACGGCGGCTACACCTTC,CASSYSHSRDGGYTF
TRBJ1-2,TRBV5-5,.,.,TGTGCCAGCAGCTTGGGACGTAACTATGGCTACACCTTC,CASSLGRNYGYTF
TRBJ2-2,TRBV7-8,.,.,TGTGCCAGCAGCAATACAGGGTATCCCGGGGAGCTGTTTTTT,CASSNTGYPGELFF
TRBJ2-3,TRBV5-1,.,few,TGCGCCAGCAGCTTGAAGACGGATACGCAGTATTTT,CASSLKTDTQYF
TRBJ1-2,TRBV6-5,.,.,TGTGCCAGCAGTTTTGCAGGGGTCCATGGCTACACCTTC,CASSFAGVHGYTF
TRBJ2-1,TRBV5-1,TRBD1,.,TGCGCCAGCAGCTTTGACAGGGGGGCCAATGAGCAGTTCTTC,CASSFDRGANEQFF
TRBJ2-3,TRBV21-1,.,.,TGTGCCAGCAGCAAAGTAGAGAAGTATGAGGGACTAGCGGGGGGGACAGATACGCAGTATTTT,CASSKVEKYEGLAGGTDTQYF
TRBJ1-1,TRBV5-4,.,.,TGTGCCAGCAGCTTGGGGGCTTTCTACACTGAAGCTTTCTTT,CASSLGAFYTEAFF
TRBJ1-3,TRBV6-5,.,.,TGTGCCAGCAGAAACCAGGTGGACACCATATATTTT,CASRNQVDTIYF
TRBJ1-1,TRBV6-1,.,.,TGTGCCAGCAGTGAGATGACTGAAGCTTTCTTT,CASSEMTEAFF
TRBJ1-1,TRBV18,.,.,TGTGCCAGCTCACCACCGATGGGGGGGAACACTGAAGCTTTCTTT,CASSPPMGGNTEAFF
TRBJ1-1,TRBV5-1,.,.,TGCGCCAGTTCCGAGGGGTACACTGAAGCTTTCTTT,CASSEGYTEAFF
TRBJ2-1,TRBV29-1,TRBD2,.,TGCAGCGTTGCACAGATTTTTGGACTAGCGGGGGGGGGTGAGCAGTTCTTC,CSVAQIFGLAGGGEQFF
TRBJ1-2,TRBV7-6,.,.,TGTGCCAGCAGCTCCACAGTGAACTATGGCTACACCTTC,CASSSTVNYGYTF
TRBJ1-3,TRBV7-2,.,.,TGTGCCAGCAGCCCCGTGGGGTTTTCTGGAAACACCATATATTTT,CASSPVGFSGNTIYF
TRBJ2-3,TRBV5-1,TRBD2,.,TGCGCCAGCAGCTTGGATGCGGGGGGGCGAAATACGCAGTATTTT,CASSLDAGGRNTQYF
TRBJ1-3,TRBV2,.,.,TGTGCCAGCAATGTAGACCCGAGCGGAAACACCATATATTTT,CASNVDPSGNTIYF
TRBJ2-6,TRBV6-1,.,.,TGTGCCAGCAACAGCAGGGGCTCTGGGGCCAACGTCCTGACTTTC,CASNSRGSGANVLTF
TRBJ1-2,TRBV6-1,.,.,TGTGCCAGCAGGGACATGATTAACTATGGCTACACCTTC,CASRDMINYGYTF
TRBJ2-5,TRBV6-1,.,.,TGTGCCAGCAGTGAAACAGGGATTCGAGAGACCCAGTACTTC,CASSETGIRETQYF
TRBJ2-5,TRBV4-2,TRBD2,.,TGTGCCAGCAGCCAAGACGTACTAGCGGGGCAAGAGACCCAGTACTTC,CASSQDVLAGQETQYF
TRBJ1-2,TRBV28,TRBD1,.,TGTGCCAGCACCGGGACAGGCTTTAAGAGCTACACCTTC,CASTGTGFKSYTF
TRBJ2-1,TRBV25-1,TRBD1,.,TGTGCCAGCAGTGGAGACAGGGGATACAATGAGCAGTTCTTC,CASSGDRGYNEQFF
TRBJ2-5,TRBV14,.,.,TGTGCCAGCAGCCATGCCTCGGGACGACAAAAGACCCAGTACTTC,CASSHASGRQKTQYF